Presented here are 17 T cell receptor beta chains from one specimen sequenced in a study of blood T cell repertoires in COVID-19 (dated by TCRdb to between 2020 and 2021). Library generation was performed with the immunoSEQ multiplex PCR assay. The table was pulled from immuneACCESS by TCRdb, which kept in-frame rearrangements only. Such tables lose some clones; where checked, under half of the loss comes from unresolved V genes, and the rest has no known cause. This sample is represented by some 45,000 clones; around 85% of them were singletons. The ten largest clones add up to 30% to 35% of the sample. Sequenced sample: peripheral blood. The source of these receptors is a woman of 80 years or more with acute or convalescent COVID-19.

The V call is TRBV12-3 or TRBV12-4, the J call TRBJ2-7; the D is unclear. V shed 6 bases and J shed 1 base, with 7 bases lying between them. The CDR3 spans 12 residues. The CDR3, as DNA: TGTGCCAGCAGCCGCGCATCCTACGAGCAGTACTTC. Protein sequence: CASSRASYEQYF.

This chain links TRBV15 with TRBJ2-3; 9 positions match TRBD1. The junction had 9 bases not matched to a gene; V was cut back by 1 base and J by 4 bases. The CDR3 sequence is 17 residues long. Per the germline V gene, CDR1 is LNHNV and CDR2 is YYDKDF (reference sequence). The DNA for the CDR3 is TGTGCCACCAGCAGAGCACAGGGGGCCAACTCAGCAGATACGCAGTATTTT. It codes for CATSRAQGANSADTQYF.

J is TRBJ1-1 and V is TRBV20-1, with TRBD1 matching 9 bases. CDR3 size: 11 residues. After removal of 7 bases from V and 6 bases from J, the junction contained 3 bases not matched to a gene. Germline V gene sequence: CDR1 DFQATT, CDR2 SNEGSKA (reference sequence). The CDR3, as DNA: TGCAGTGTCACAGGGGGCCCTGAAGCTTTCTTT. Encoded protein: CSVTGGPEAFF.

The chain carries TRBV5-4 and TRBJ2-3; a possible D gene is TRBD2 (6 bases). This CDR3 has 14 residues. Trimming cost V 2 bases and J 6 bases, with 13 bases left between them. Looked up from germline, CDR1 is SGHNT and CDR2 is YYREEE (reference sequence). DNA of the CDR3: TGTGCCAGCAGCTTAGCGGGCGCGAGGGATACGCAGTATTTT. It specifies CASSLAGARDTQYF. Supplemented by reference TRBV5-4 and TRBJ2-3, the full variable domain reads ETGVTQSPTHLIKTRGQQVTLRCSSQSGHNTVSWYQQALGQGPQFIFQYYREEENGRGNFPPRFSGLQFPNYSSELNVNALELDDSALYLCASSLAGARDTQYFGPGTRLTVL.

This sequence joins TRBV15 and TRBJ1-3; possible D gene TRBD1, 6 bases. The CDR3 extends over 17 amino acids. The V end was cut by 2 bases, the J end by 0 bases, with 14 bases between. The germline CDR1 and CDR2 sequences are LNHNV and YYDKDF (reference sequence). The CDR3 DNA follows: TGTGCCACCAGCAGAACCTTTAACAGGGCCTCTGGAAACACCATATATTTT. This encodes CATSRTFNRASGNTIYF.

The V call is TRBV10-3, the J call TRBJ1-5; 7 bases map to TRBD1. Germline V gene lookup returns CDR1 ENHRY and CDR2 SYGVKD. V shed 3 bases and J 2 bases; nucleotides not matched to a gene: 1. The CDR3 is 14 residues long. The CDR3 is CAISEGGRNQPQHF. Here the CDR3 DNA reads TGTGCCATCAGTGAAGGGGGCCGCAATCAGCCCCAGCATTTT.

J is TRBJ1-1 and V is TRBV10-1; D gene ambiguous. Between the trimmed V and J ends, which lost 4 bases and 1 base, there was a span of 7 bases. The CDR3 length is 13 residues. Germline assignment: CDR1 WNHNN and CDR2 SYGVQD (reference sequence). The CDR3 is CASSGQGNTEAFF. Written as DNA, the CDR3 is TGCGCCAGCAGTGGACAAGGGAACACTGAAGCTTTCTTT.

CDR3: CASRGEAGFGNTIYF. The DNA for the CDR3 is TGCGCCAGCAGGGGTGAGGCTGGATTTGGAAACACCATATATTTT. The chain couples TRBV5-1 to TRBJ1-3, with D unclear. The CDR3 is 15 residues long. Germline V gene data show CDR1 as SGHRS and CDR2 as YFSETQ. V lost 5 bases, J lost 3 bases, and 15 bases lay in between. The full variable domain, completed using reference TRBV5-1 and TRBJ1-3, is KAGVTQTPRYLIKTRGQQVTLSCSPISGHRSVSWYQQTPGQGLQFLFEYFSETQRNKGNFPGRFSGRQFSNSRSEMNVSTLELGDSALYLCASRGEAGFGNTIYFGEGSWLTVV.

This clone has just one count. The gene calls are TRBV6-5 and TRBJ2-1; D is uncertain. V was clipped by 10 bases and J by 7 bases, with 11 bases between them. CDR3 size: 11 residues. The germline CDR1 and CDR2 sequences are MNHEY and SVGAGI. CDR3 coding DNA: TGTGCCACCGCCGCCGCGAATGAGCAGTTCTTC. It encodes CATAAANEQFF.

The rearrangement uses TRBV6-5 and TRBJ2-7; 9 positions agree with TRBD1. Germline V gene data show CDR1 as MNHEY and CDR2 as SVGAGI. Trimming removed 6 bases from V and 2 bases from J; junction bases left unmatched: 8. This CDR3 spans 15 amino acids. In DNA form, the CDR3 reads TGTGCCAGCAGAAAACAGGGGGCAGGAGCCTACGAGCAGTACTTC. Translating gives CASRKQGAGAYEQYF.

This chain joins TRBV14 and TRBJ1-2; D is unresolved. The CDR3 is 11 amino acids. Per the germline V gene, CDR1 is SGHDN and CDR2 is FVKESK. The germline V and J ends were trimmed by 2 bases and 7 bases, with 5 bases remaining between them. The CDR3 DNA reads as TGTGCCAGCAGCCAAAATAGTGGCTACACCTTC. Its translation: CASSQNSGYTF.

This clone was observed a few times. The rearrangement uses TRBV4-1 and TRBJ1-6, with TRBD1 matching 7 bases. V lost 2 bases and J lost 5; bases outside the gene matches: 6. Per the germline V gene, CDR1 is MGHRA and CDR2 is YSYEKL. The CDR3 extends over 16 amino acids. For the CDR3, the DNA is TGCGCCAGCAGCCAATCGACAGGGATCAATAATTCACCCCTCCACTTT. Amino acids: CASSQSTGINNSPLHF.

The chain has TRBV3-1 (or the pseudogene TRBV3-2) and TRBJ1-5; D gene uncertain. The CDR3 consists of 15 residues. CDR1 is LGHDT, CDR2 YNNKEL, per germline (reference sequence). V was trimmed by 3 bases and J by 1 base, leaving 10 bases between them. This CDR3 reads CASSHLSGSNQPQHF. As DNA, the CDR3 is TGTGCCAGCAGCCATCTGTCGGGGAGCAATCAGCCCCAGCATTTT.

The chain uses TRBV19 and TRBJ1-4; possible D gene TRBD1, 5 bases. Germline CDR1 reads LNHDA; CDR2 reads SQIVND (reference sequence). The CDR3 extends over 11 amino acids. Trimming removed 8 bases at V and 10 bases at J, with 11 bases between. CDR3 in amino acids: CASGQGGKLFF. The DNA of the CDR3 is TGTGCCAGTGGGCAGGGTGGAAAACTGTTTTTT.

The chain links TRBV5-1 to TRBJ1-4; 11 nucleotides match TRBD1. The V gene end was trimmed by 1 base and the J gene end by 8 bases; junction bases not matched to a gene: 7. Germline CDR1 is SGHRS and CDR2 is YFSETQ. The CDR3 has 16 amino acids. As DNA, the CDR3 is TGCGCCAGCAGCTTGTCCGGGACAGGGGGACAGGAAAAACTGTTTTTT. It yields the protein CASSLSGTGGQEKLFF.

The CDR3 region is CASSPSGQAEAFF. CDR3 nucleotide sequence: TGTGCCAGCTCACCCTCCGGACAGGCGGAGGCTTTCTTT. The V call is TRBV18, the J call TRBJ1-1, with 7 nucleotides matching TRBD1. The CDR3 runs to 13 residues. Germline trimming cut 3 bases from V and 11 bases from J; bases unmatched to any gene: 9. Germline values: CDR1 KGHSH, CDR2 LQKENI.

The rearrangement joins TRBV5-6 to TRBJ2-3; TRBD2 aligns across 10 bases. Germline lookup yields CDR1 SGHDT and CDR2 YYEEEE. The CDR3 length is 16 residues. The V segment lost 4 bases and the J segment 2 bases; nucleotides outside the gene matches: 7. CDR3 sequence reads: CASSQRTSGSTDTQYF. In DNA, the CDR3 is TGTGCCAGCAGCCAACGGACTAGCGGATCCACAGATACGCAGTATTTT.